The next 20 T cell receptor beta chains were all read from a single sample in a study of blood T cell repertoires in COVID-19. Sequencing used immunoSEQ multiplex PCR; TCRdb keeps in-frame clones, though not all of them. The sample holds over 90,000 clones, roughly 81% seen once. The sequencing sample was made of peripheral blood. These TCRs come from a man older than 75 with COVID-19, enrolled during active disease.

The chain carries TRBV11-2 and TRBJ1-5; perhaps TRBD1 as D (5 bases). The CDR3 runs 16 residues. Germline V gives CDR1 SGHAT, CDR2 FQNNGV. V was pared by 5 bases and J by 3 bases, with 17 bases between. CDR3 loop: CASSPSEGFYNQPQHF. CDR3 nucleotides: TGTGCCAGCAGCCCCTCGGAGGGGTTTTACAATCAGCCCCAGCATTTT.

The J gene is TRBJ2-5, the V gene TRBV5-5, with TRBD2 as a possible D gene (6 bases). The CDR3 is made up of 15 amino acids. V gave up 0 bases and J gave up 6 bases, with 15 bases separating them. CDR1 is SGHKS, CDR2 YYEKEE, per germline (reference sequence). The CDR3 nucleotides read TGTGCCAGCAGCTTGGCCCGGCTGGAGGGGCAGACCCAGTACTTC. Translated, it gives CASSLARLEGQTQYF.

The chain joins TRBV10-2 to TRBJ1-6; unclear D gene. The germline V and J ends were trimmed by 3 bases and 7 bases, with 10 bases remaining between them. The CDR3 spans 14 residues. Germline V gene data show CDR1 as WSHSY and CDR2 as SAAADI. The CDR3, as DNA: TGCGCCAGCAGTGACCCGGAACAGAATTCACCCCTCCACTTT. Amino acids: CASSDPEQNSPLHF.

This chain joins TRBV7-2 and TRBJ2-4; D ambiguous. Germline V CDR1 and CDR2: SGHTA, FQGNSA. The CDR3 length is 12 residues. Trimming stripped 3 bases from V and 8 bases from J, with 8 bases between. The CDR3 region is CASSFDRDIQYF. The CDR3 region has the DNA TGTGCCAGCAGCTTCGACCGGGACATTCAGTACTTC. The full variable domain, with the rest looked up from reference TRBV7-2 and TRBJ2-4, is GAGVSQSPSNKVTEKGKDVELRCDPISGHTALYWYRQSLGQGLEFLIYFQGNSAPDKSGLPSDRFSAERTGGSVSTLTIQRTQQEDSAVYLCASSFDRDIQYFGAGTRLSVL.

This chain uses TRBV27 with TRBJ1-1; the D is unclear. The V end lost 6 bases, the J end lost 1 base, and 12 bases lay between the germline ends. Germline values: CDR1 MNHEY, CDR2 SMNVEV (reference sequence). The CDR3 extends over 14 amino acids. Written as DNA, the CDR3 is TGTGCCAGCAGCTCGGTGGGCAGGAACACTGAAGCTTTCTTT. Encoded protein: CASSSVGRNTEAFF.

In this sample, this clone turned up once. CDR3 in amino acids: CASSPGDRGRFYGYTF. The CDR3, as DNA: TGTGCCAGCAGTCCAGGGGACAGGGGGCGTTTCTATGGCTACACCTTC. The rearrangement links TRBV25-1 to TRBJ1-2, with TRBD1 matching over 12 bases. Per the germline V gene, CDR1 is MGHDK and CDR2 is SYGVNS. The CDR3 is 16 residues long. J gave up 4 bases and V 5 bases, and 8 bases lay outside the gene matches.

V gene TRBV7-9 combines with J gene TRBJ2-5; 9 bases line up with TRBD1. The germline V gene has CDR1 SEHNR and CDR2 FQNEAQ (reference sequence). The CDR3 spans 13 residues. V shed 5 bases and J 9 bases; nucleotides not matched to a gene: 7. In DNA, the CDR3 is TGTGCCAGCAGCCCAGGGACAGGGCCTGCCCAGTACTTC. Its translation is CASSPGTGPAQYF.

This clone has more than one count but fewer than ten. This chain joins TRBV6-2 or TRBV6-3 and TRBJ1-6, with 8 nucleotides matching TRBD1. This CDR3 comprises 13 residues. J gave up 7 bases and V 6 bases, and 2 bases lay outside the gene matches. Germline-derived CDR1 and CDR2 are MNHEY and SVGEGT. As DNA, the CDR3 is TGTGCCAGCAGCCGGGACAGGAATTCACCCCTCCACTTT. This translates into CASSRDRNSPLHF.

J is TRBJ2-1 and V is TRBV15, with 13 nucleotides matching TRBD2. Germline loops: CDR1 LNHNV, CDR2 YYDKDF (reference sequence). V was pared by 5 bases and J by 3 bases, with 7 bases of the junction left unmatched. This CDR3 is built from 17 residues. CDR3 coding DNA: TGTGCCACCAGCCCCCGGACTAGCGGGAGCCTCTACAATGAGCAGTTCTTC. It encodes CATSPRTSGSLYNEQFF.

The J gene is TRBJ1-3, the V gene TRBV19, with D perhaps TRBD1 (6 bases). Germline CDR1 reads LNHDA; CDR2 reads SQIVND (reference sequence). Trimming cost V 5 bases and J 0 bases, with 11 bases left between them. This CDR3 has 15 residues. The CDR3 DNA reads TGTGCCAGTAGTTCGGACAGCATCTCTGGAAACACCATATATTTT. Its translation is CASSSDSISGNTIYF.

This rearrangement joins TRBV18 to TRBJ1-5; 7 nucleotides match TRBD1. J gave up 5 bases and V 2 bases, and 0 bases lay outside the gene matches. The CDR3 covers 13 residues. CDR1 KGHSH and CDR2 LQKENI come from the germline V gene. CDR3 in DNA: TGTGCCAGCTCACCAGGGACAGATCAGCCCCAGCATTTT. Residues: CASSPGTDQPQHF.

This chain joins TRBV7-2 and TRBJ2-3; D is undetermined. Germline assignment: CDR1 SGHTA and CDR2 FQGNSA. V was trimmed by 3 bases and J by 5 bases, leaving 3 bases between them. This CDR3 has 11 residues. CDR3 sequence: CASSFKDTQYF. CDR3 DNA sequence: TGTGCCAGCAGCTTTAAAGATACGCAGTATTTT.

This chain joins TRBV30 and TRBJ1-3, with D maybe TRBD1 (5 bases). The germline V gene encodes CDR1 GTSNPN and CDR2 SVGIG (reference sequence). The CDR3 consists of 13 residues. V was pared by 6 bases and J by 4 bases, with 13 bases between. The CDR3: CACQGGSGNTIYF. In DNA form, the CDR3 reads TGTGCCTGTCAGGGAGGCTCCGGAAACACCATATATTTT.

The rearrangement uses TRBV6-2 or TRBV6-3 and TRBJ2-5; 7 bases are a match to TRBD2. The germline V gene encodes CDR1 MNHEY and CDR2 SVGEGT. The CDR3 spans 14 residues. After removal of 5 bases from V and 5 bases from J, the junction contained 8 bases not matched to a gene. DNA of the CDR3: TGTGCCAGCAGTAACGGGGGGTTACTCGAGACCCAGTACTTC. It codes for CASSNGGLLETQYF.

The chain links TRBV3-1 (or the pseudogene TRBV3-2) to TRBJ1-2, with 7 bases that match TRBD1. CDR3 length: 14 residues. CDR1 and CDR2 (germline): LGHDT, YNNKEL (reference sequence). The V segment lost 0 bases and the J segment 7 bases; nucleotides outside the gene matches: 5. The CDR3 DNA reads as TGTGCCAGCAGCCAAGACAGGGGGAATGGTGGCTACACCTTC. Its translation: CASSQDRGNGGYTF.

The chain has TRBV4-2 and TRBJ1-1; D is uncertain. The V gene lost 0 bases and the J gene lost 7 bases, with 12 bases spanning the gap. CDR3 length equals 14 residues. Germline CDR1 and CDR2: LGHNA and YNFKEQ. CDR3 loop: CASSQDMRAGEAFF. In DNA, the CDR3 is TGTGCCAGCAGCCAAGATATGAGGGCTGGTGAAGCTTTCTTT.

The sample holds a few counts of this clone. The chain couples TRBV6-5 to TRBJ2-4; 9 bases match TRBD1. V was clipped by 6 bases and J by 3 bases; unmatched bases: 6. CDR1 is MNHEY, CDR2 SVGAGI, per germline. The CDR3 runs 15 residues. CDR3 sequence (DNA): TGTGCCAGCAGGAGTTGGGACAGGGTCAAAAACATTCAGTACTTC. This translates into CASRSWDRVKNIQYF.

In this sample, this clone turned up a few times. The gene calls are TRBV7-6 and TRBJ2-5; D gene ambiguous. This CDR3 comprises 15 residues. The ends were cut back, 0 bases at V and 2 bases at J, with 10 bases in the middle. Germline V gene sequence: CDR1 SGHVS, CDR2 FNYEAQ. CDR3 nucleotide sequence: TGTGCCAGCAGCTTAGCAGCCACGATGCAAGAGACCCAGTACTTC. This sequence encodes CASSLAATMQETQYF.

In this sample, this clone turned up many times. The V call is TRBV5-1, the J call TRBJ2-7; TRBD1 matches at 10 bases. The CDR3 extends over 15 amino acids. The V and J ends lost 4 bases and 1 base, in that order; junction bases with no gene match: 5. Germline V gives CDR1 SGHRS, CDR2 YFSETQ. The CDR3 coding sequence is TGCGCCAGCAGCCCCGGGACAGGGGCTTCCTACGAGCAGTACTTC. Translated, it gives CASSPGTGASYEQYF. Full variable domain (rest looked up from reference TRBV5-1 and TRBJ2-7): KAGVTQTPRYLIKTRGQQVTLSCSPISGHRSVSWYQQTPGQGLQFLFEYFSETQRNKGNFPGRFSGRQFSNSRSEMNVSTLELGDSALYLCASSPGTGASYEQYFGPGTRLTVT.

This chain uses TRBV27 with TRBJ1-2; the D gene is possibly TRBD1 (5 bases). This CDR3 is 15 amino acids long. Trimming took off 3 bases at V and 0 bases at J, with 11 bases between the two ends. Germline V gene sequence: CDR1 MNHEY, CDR2 SMNVEV (reference sequence). Written as DNA, the CDR3 is TGTGCCAGCAGTTTTGACAGCGCCGCTAACTATGGCTACACCTTC. Protein: CASSFDSAANYGYTF.